This T cell receptor beta chain was recovered during a study of T cell changes during pregnancy in multiple sclerosis. Assay: immunoSEQ multiplex PCR; the TCRdb copy retains only in-frame clones and omits some. The table records 65,000 to 85,000 clones, around 90% of them present only once. V was cut by 5 bases and J by 1 base, with 12 bases left in between. This CDR3 comprises 15 residues. The germline gives CDR1 LNHNV, CDR2 YYDKDF (reference sequence). The receptor's source is a female donor with multiple sclerosis, enrolled in a pregnancy study. The sequenced sample was CD4+ T cells from peripheral blood mononuclear cells, obtained after pregnancy. The V and J genes are TRBV15 and TRBJ1-5; no firm D call. DNA for the CDR3: TGTGCCACCAGCCTAAACGCCCGGAGCAATCAGCCCCAGCATTTT. Amino acid sequence: CATSLNARSNQPQHF.